This T cell receptor (beta chain) was identified during a study of early T cells in non-severe SARS-CoV-2 infection. There are a few counts of this clonotype. The antigen is not known. Tagging with unique molecular identifiers was applied to individual cDNA molecules. MiXCR, applied by TCRdb to the 5' RACE reads, yields one record per CDR3 protein. The sample contains 75,000 to 100,000 distinct CDR3 sequences, approximately 15% of which appear only once. Study-level results: VDJdb-based annotation leaned toward anti-spike CD8 responses and missed private and CD4 specificities.

The V gene end was trimmed by 6 bases and the J gene end by 4 bases; junction bases not matched to a gene: 12. Germline values: CDR1 SEHNR, CDR2 FQNEAQ (reference sequence). This CDR3 is built from 16 residues. Sequencing was performed on whole blood. This clonotype was sampled from an adult who was a healthcare worker with PCR-confirmed SARS-CoV-2 infection or an uninfected control (not recorded which). The V call is TRBV7-9, the J call TRBJ2-5, with 9 bases that match TRBD2. CDR3 sequence reads: CASSFRPGLARETQYF. As DNA, the CDR3 is TGTGCCAGCAGTTTTCGTCCGGGACTAGCTAGAGAGACCCAGTACTTC.